What follows is one TCR beta chain and its context. This specimen belongs to a study of immune characterization of retroperitoneal liposarcoma. MiXCR, run by TCRdb on the PCR reads, gives a single entry per CDR3 protein. This repertoire shows approximately 4,100 distinct CDR3 sequences, around 30% found once; its top ten account for roughly 10%. CDR1 and CDR2 (germline): SGHVS, FQNEAQ. Trimming cost V 5 bases and J 11 bases, with 15 bases left between them. The CDR3 totals 12 residues. The receptor was isolated from a female donor with retroperitoneal liposarcoma. Sequencing input: blood. The gene calls are TRBV7-8 and TRBJ2-5; D could derive from TRBD1 or TRBD2 (5 bases each). DNA of the CDR3: TGTGCCAGCAGCCCGGGGACCACTGAGCAGTACTTC. Residues: CASSPGTTEQYF. The full variable domain, completed using reference TRBV7-8 and TRBJ2-5, is GAGVSQSPRYKVAKRGQDVALRCDPISGHVSLFWYQQALGQGPEFLTYFQNEAQLDKSGLPSDRFFAERPEGSVSTLKIQRTQQEDSAVYLCASSPGTTEQYFGPGTRLLVL.